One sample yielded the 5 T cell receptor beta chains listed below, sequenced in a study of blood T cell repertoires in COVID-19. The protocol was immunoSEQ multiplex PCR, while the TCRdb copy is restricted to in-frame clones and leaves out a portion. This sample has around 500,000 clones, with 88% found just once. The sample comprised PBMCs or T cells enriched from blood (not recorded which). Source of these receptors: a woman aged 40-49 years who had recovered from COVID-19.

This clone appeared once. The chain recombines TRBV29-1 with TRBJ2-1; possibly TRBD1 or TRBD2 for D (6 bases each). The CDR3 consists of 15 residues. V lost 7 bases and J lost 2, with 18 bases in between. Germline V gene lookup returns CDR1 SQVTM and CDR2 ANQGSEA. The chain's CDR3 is CSAGAGILTYNEQFF. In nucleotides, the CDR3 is TGCAGCGCGGGGGCAGGTATTCTTACCTACAATGAGCAGTTCTTC.

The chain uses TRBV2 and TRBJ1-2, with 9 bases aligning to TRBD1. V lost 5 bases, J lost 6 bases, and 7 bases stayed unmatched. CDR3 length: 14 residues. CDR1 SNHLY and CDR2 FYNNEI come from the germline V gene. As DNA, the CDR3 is TGTGCCAGCAGTAGCACACAGGGGGCCCATGGCTACACCTTC. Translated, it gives CASSSTQGAHGYTF.

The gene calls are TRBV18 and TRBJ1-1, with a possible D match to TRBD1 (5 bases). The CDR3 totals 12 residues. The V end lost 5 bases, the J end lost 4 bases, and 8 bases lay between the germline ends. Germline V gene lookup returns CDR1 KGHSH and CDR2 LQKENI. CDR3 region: CASSIGGTEAFF. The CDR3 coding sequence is TGTGCCAGCTCAATCGGGGGCACTGAAGCTTTCTTT.

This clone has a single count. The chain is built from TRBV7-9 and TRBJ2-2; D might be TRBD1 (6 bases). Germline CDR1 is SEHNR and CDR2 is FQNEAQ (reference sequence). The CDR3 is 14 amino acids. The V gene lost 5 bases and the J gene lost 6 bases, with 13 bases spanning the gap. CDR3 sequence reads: CASSRVEGAGELFF. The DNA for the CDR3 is TGTGCCAGCAGCCGTGTCGAGGGGGCCGGGGAGCTGTTTTTT.

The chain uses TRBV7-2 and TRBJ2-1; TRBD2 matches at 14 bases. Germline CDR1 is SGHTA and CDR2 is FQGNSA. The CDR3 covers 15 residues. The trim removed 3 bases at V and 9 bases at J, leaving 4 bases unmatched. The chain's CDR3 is CASSLTSGRAGEQFF. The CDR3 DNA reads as TGTGCCAGCAGCTTGACTAGCGGGAGGGCGGGTGAGCAGTTCTTC.